Shown below are 27 T cell receptor beta chains from a single sample sequenced in a study of T cells in Graves' hyperthyroidism and ophthalmopathy (dated by TCRdb to the late 2010s). Library preparation used multiplex PCR. The reads were generated on an Illumina HiSeq 2000. TCR beta CDR3 regions were amplified from RNA transcripts. The TCR CDR3 was subjected to a first round of RT-PCR using the HTBI primer set and the Qiagen OneStep RT-PCR kit. Clones were called with MiXCR by TCRdb after fastp trimmed the public reads at Q25, and only in-frame beta chains were retained. Merged by CDR3 protein, the rows form single entries marked with the most common genes and DNA. The sample data list 650,000 to 700,000 distinct CDR3 sequences, and 17% of these were observed just once. Of the sample, roughly 15% falls within the top ten clones. The sequenced sample was blood. These TCRs come from a man over 45 with Graves' hyperthyroidism.

Note on this clonotype: Possible read error: a much larger clone is one base away. The chain employs TRBV27 and TRBJ2-1; possibly TRBD2 for D (5 bases). CDR3 length: 13 residues. Germline assignment: CDR1 MNHEY and CDR2 SMNVEV (reference sequence). The chain's CDR3 is CVSSPLAYNEQFF. Here the CDR3 DNA reads TGTGTCAGCAGTCCTCTAGCTTACAATGAGCAGTTCTTC.

The genes are TRBV7-6 and TRBJ2-6; no reliable D call. From germline, CDR1 is SGHVS and CDR2 FNYEAQ. This CDR3 comprises 17 residues. V was trimmed by 1 base and J by 2 bases, leaving 12 bases between them. CDR3 nucleotides: TGTGCCAGCAGCTTAGTAACGATTCCCCCTGGGGCCAACGTCCTGACTTTC. Translating gives CASSLVTIPPGANVLTF.

At least ten counts were recorded for this clonotype. V usage is TRBV7-8 and J usage is TRBJ2-6; 9 nucleotides align to TRBD1. The germline V gene encodes CDR1 SGHVS and CDR2 FQNEAQ. V was pared by 2 bases and J by 4 bases, with 9 bases of the junction left unmatched. This CDR3 is 18 amino acids long. The CDR3 DNA sequence: TGTGCCAGCAGCTTAAGGAGACAGGGGGGTGAAGGGGCCAACGTCCTGACTTTC. It is translated as CASSLRRQGGEGANVLTF. The full variable domain, completed using reference TRBV7-8 and TRBJ2-6, is GAGVSQSPRYKVAKRGQDVALRCDPISGHVSLFWYQQALGQGPEFLTYFQNEAQLDKSGLPSDRFFAERPEGSVSTLKIQRTQQEDSAVYLCASSLRRQGGEGANVLTFGAGSRLTVL.

The rearrangement links TRBV7-6 to TRBJ2-7; tentative D call: TRBD2 (6 bases). Trimming left V 6 bases short and J 4 bases short, with 13 bases between. Germline-derived CDR1 and CDR2 are SGHVS and FNYEAQ. CDR3 length equals 13 residues. The CDR3 sequence is CASSPYGGYEQYF. The CDR3 DNA is TGTGCCAGCAGTCCCTACGGGGGATACGAGCAGTACTTC.

The genes are TRBV19 and TRBJ2-4; possible D gene TRBD2, 6 bases. Trimming took 3 bases from V and 8 from J, leaving 14 bases between them. Germline V gene sequence: CDR1 LNHDA, CDR2 SQIVND (reference sequence). The CDR3 totals 14 residues. CDR3 nucleotides: TGTGCCAGTAGTATTGGCAGACGGAGGGACATTCAGTACTTC. Its translation: CASSIGRRRDIQYF. Based on the CDR3 plus reference TRBV19 and TRBJ2-4, the full variable domain is DGGITQSPKYLFRKEGQNVTLSCEQNLNHDAMYWYRQDPGQGLRLIYYSQIVNDFQKGDIAEGYSVSREKKESFPLTVTSAQKNPTAFYLCASSIGRRRDIQYFGAGTRLSVL.

This clonotype was seen only a few times. CDR3 amino acids: CAISPPTGSGNTIYF. CDR3 coding DNA: TGTGCCATCAGTCCTCCGACCGGCTCTGGAAACACCATATATTTT. The rearrangement joins TRBV10-3 to TRBJ1-3, with unresolved D. The CDR3 runs 15 residues. Trimming took off 5 bases at V and 0 bases at J, with 11 bases between the two ends. In germline, CDR1 is ENHRY, CDR2 SYGVKD.

This clonotype was detected many times. The genes are TRBV11-2 and TRBJ1-2; 8 nucleotides align to TRBD1. The V gene end was trimmed by 5 bases and the J gene end by 4 bases; junction bases not matched to a gene: 6. The CDR3 is 14 residues long. From germline, CDR1 is SGHAT and CDR2 FQNNGV. This CDR3 is CASSHGQGSYGYTF. CDR3 bases: TGTGCCAGCAGCCACGGACAGGGCAGCTATGGCTACACCTTC.

In this sample, this clonotype turned up a few times. This chain links TRBV11-2 with TRBJ2-4, with TRBD2 identical over 14 bases. V lost 1 base to trimming and J lost 3 bases; unmatched junction nucleotides: 11. This CDR3 region has 20 residues. The V gene's germline CDR1 is SGHAT and CDR2 FQNNGV. The CDR3 DNA is TGTGCCAGCAGCTTAGGTCGACTAGCGGGAGGGCTGGTGGGCAAAAACATTCAGTACTTC. Amino acid sequence: CASSLGRLAGGLVGKNIQYF.

V gene TRBV6-1 combines with J gene TRBJ1-4; D is unresolved. This CDR3 is 15 amino acids long. V lost 4 bases and J 4 bases, leaving 13 bases between the germline ends. CDR1 and CDR2 from the germline V gene are MNHNS and SASEGT. CDR3 sequence: CASSGTAGVNEKLFF. As DNA, the CDR3 is TGTGCCAGCAGTGGTACAGCAGGCGTTAATGAAAAACTGTTTTTT.

A word on this clonotype: A read error is possible here, since a much larger clone lies one base away. V is TRBV12-3 or TRBV12-4 and J is TRBJ1-5; no definite D call. The CDR3 spans 12 residues. The CDR3 here is CDSSLESQPQHF. In nucleotides, the CDR3 is TGTGACAGCAGTTTAGAGAGTCAGCCCCAGCATTTT.

This clonotype was found many times. The chain joins TRBV5-5 to TRBJ2-7; TRBD1 agrees at 8 bases. The CDR3 spans 15 residues. Germline V gene lookup returns CDR1 SGHKS and CDR2 YYEKEE (reference sequence). The V and J ends lost 0 bases and 5 bases, in that order; junction bases with no gene match: 7. As DNA, the CDR3 is TGTGCCAGCAGCTTGGGGGCAGGGGGCTACGACGAGCAGTACTTC. Protein sequence: CASSLGAGGYDEQYF.

The V and J genes are TRBV5-5 and TRBJ1-3; the D is unclear. The CDR3 is 16 amino acids. Germline V gene lookup returns CDR1 SGHKS and CDR2 YYEKEE (reference sequence). Trimming pared 4 bases from V and 0 bases from J, leaving 14 bases between. DNA for the CDR3: TGTGCCAGCAGCGCGAGACAACTTAACTCTGGAAACACCATATATTTT. Protein product: CASSARQLNSGNTIYF.

The V and J genes are TRBV4-3 and TRBJ1-1; a weak D match, TRBD1 (5 bases). This CDR3 is 14 amino acids long. Germline lookup yields CDR1 LGHNA and CDR2 YSLEER. V gave up 4 bases and J gave up 4 bases, with 13 bases separating them. The CDR3: CASSPRQGRTEAFF. The CDR3 DNA reads TGCGCCAGCAGCCCCCGGCAGGGTCGCACTGAAGCTTTCTTT.

This clonotype was found many times. CDR3 nucleotide sequence: TGTGCCAGCAGTATCACTAGCGTGGCCGGGGAGCTGTTTTTT. This codes for CASSITSVAGELFF. The chain uses TRBV27 and TRBJ2-2; 7 bases are a match to TRBD2. There are 14 residues in the CDR3. CDR1 is MNHEY and CDR2 is SMNVEV in the germline V gene (reference sequence). With V trimmed by 5 bases and J by 6 bases, 6 bases remained unmatched.

This clonotype was counted a few times. CDR3 in amino acids: CAISSSLGSSTDTQYF. CDR3 bases: TGTGCCATCAGTTCAAGCCTGGGATCTAGCACAGATACGCAGTATTTT. The V gene is TRBV10-3, the J gene TRBJ2-3; D gene ambiguous. CDR1 ENHRY and CDR2 SYGVKD come from the germline V gene. The CDR3 is 16 amino acids. Trimming took 5 bases from V and 0 from J, leaving 15 bases between them.

This chain connects TRBV19 to TRBJ2-3, with 8 positions matching TRBD1. CDR1 LNHDA and CDR2 SQIVND come from the germline V gene (reference sequence). With V trimmed by 10 bases and J by 6 bases, 9 bases remained unmatched. The CDR3 is made up of 13 amino acids. The CDR3 DNA reads TGTGCCACGGGGGACAGGCCCGGTGATACGCAGTATTTT. This gives the protein CATGDRPGDTQYF.

The rearrangement joins TRBV15 to TRBJ1-2, with 8 nucleotides matching TRBD1. Germline V gene data show CDR1 as LNHNV and CDR2 as YYDKDF (reference sequence). Germline trimming cut 3 bases from V and 6 bases from J; bases unmatched to any gene: 0. The CDR3 covers 12 residues. CDR3 loop: CATSRDRDGYTF. For the CDR3, the DNA is TGTGCCACCAGCAGGGACAGGGATGGCTACACCTTC.

The genes are TRBV27 and TRBJ1-1; D not certain. Germline lookup yields CDR1 MNHEY and CDR2 SMNVEV (reference sequence). Trimming took 5 bases from V and 0 from J, leaving 7 bases between them. This CDR3 is built from 13 residues. The CDR3 here is CASSDILNTEAFF. Here the CDR3 DNA reads TGTGCCAGCAGTGACATATTGAACACTGAAGCTTTCTTT.

The V gene is TRBV29-1, the J gene TRBJ2-1; no clear D. Germline assignment: CDR1 SQVTM and CDR2 ANQGSEA. This CDR3 is built from 15 residues. Deletions cut 7 bases from V and 0 bases from J, with 16 bases between. CDR3 bases: TGCAGCGCCAGTTATGGAGTAAGCTCCTACAATGAGCAGTTCTTC. Translation: CSASYGVSSYNEQFF.

The chain uses TRBV4-1 and TRBJ1-5, with a possible D match to TRBD1 (5 bases). Trimming took 7 bases from V and 9 from J, leaving 19 bases between them. The CDR3 length is 14 residues. Germline loops: CDR1 MGHRA, CDR2 YSYEKL. CDR3 DNA sequence: TGCGCCAGCACCCGGGACCCCGTCATTGGGCCCCAGCATTTT. This translates into CASTRDPVIGPQHF.

This clonotype was picked up many times. The J gene is TRBJ1-2, the V gene TRBV10-3, with 7 nucleotides matching TRBD1. After removal of 4 bases from V and 2 bases from J, the junction contained 10 bases not matched to a gene. The V gene's germline CDR1 is ENHRY and CDR2 SYGVKD. The CDR3 length is 16 residues. CDR3 region: CAISGGAGTENYGYTF. The CDR3 bases are TGTGCCATCAGTGGAGGCGCCGGGACAGAAAACTATGGCTACACCTTC.

This chain uses TRBV5-1 with TRBJ1-2; D perhaps matches TRBD1 (5 bases). V lost 4 bases, J lost 3 bases, and 13 bases lay in between. The CDR3 runs to 14 residues. Germline-derived CDR1 and CDR2 are SGHRS and YFSETQ. For the CDR3, the DNA is TGCGCCAGCAGCCCGCTAGACAGACACTATGGCTACACCTTC. This codes for CASSPLDRHYGYTF.

This clonotype showed up many times. The V gene is TRBV30, the J gene TRBJ2-7; 7 nucleotides match TRBD1. CDR3 length: 13 residues. V trimming: 0 bases; J trimming: 3 bases; junction bases outside the gene matches: 2. Looked up from germline, CDR1 is GTSNPN and CDR2 is SVGIG (reference sequence). The CDR3 spells CAWSVGDSYEQYF. DNA for the CDR3: TGTGCCTGGAGTGTAGGGGACAGCTACGAGCAGTACTTC.

This clonotype has ten or more counts. V and J are TRBV28 and TRBJ2-2, with TRBD2 matching 11 bases. CDR3 length: 15 amino acids. Germline CDR1 MDHEN, CDR2 SYDVKM. V lost 5 bases, J lost 5 bases, and 4 bases stayed unmatched. As DNA, the CDR3 is TGTGCCAGCAGTCGCGCTAGCGGGAGGACCGGGGAGCTGTTTTTT. This sequence encodes CASSRASGRTGELFF.

This clonotype has a count of ten or more. J is TRBJ2-7 and V is TRBV6-1, with 8 bases lining up with TRBD2. The V gene's germline CDR1 is MNHNS and CDR2 SASEGT. V gave up 5 bases and J gave up 0 bases; unmatched junction bases: 9. The CDR3 is 16 residues long. CDR3 DNA: TGTGCCAGCAGTCGTGTTAGCGGGGCCCCCTCCTACGAGCAGTACTTC. It is translated as CASSRVSGAPSYEQYF.

The chain links TRBV11-2 to TRBJ2-1; D unresolved. Germline V gives CDR1 SGHAT, CDR2 FQNNGV. V lost 3 bases and J lost 6, with 9 bases in between. The CDR3 length is 13 residues. The chain's CDR3 is CASSFSRSNEQFF. As DNA, the CDR3 is TGTGCCAGCAGCTTCTCTCGATCCAATGAGCAGTTCTTC. The whole variable domain, filled in from reference TRBV11-2 and TRBJ2-1, reads EAGVAQSPRYKIIEKRQSVAFWCNPISGHATLYWYQQILGQGPKLLIQFQNNGVVDDSQLPKDRFSAERLKGVDSTLKIQPAKLEDSAVYLCASSFSRSNEQFFGPGTRLTVL.

In this sample, this clonotype turned up a few times. This chain joins TRBV2 and TRBJ2-2; possibly TRBD2 for D (5 bases). The CDR3 has 14 amino acids. The V gene lost 8 bases and the J gene lost 0 bases, with 10 bases spanning the gap. CDR1 and CDR2 (germline): SNHLY, FYNNEI. DNA for the CDR3: TGTGCCAGCCAACTAGGGTCGAACACCGGGGAGCTGTTTTTT. Translated: CASQLGSNTGELFF.